Following are 28 T cell receptor beta chains from one sample sequenced in a study of shared clonotypes between healthy human individuals. Terminally differentiated effector memory CD45RA+ cells were left out of the naive CD8 fraction, which was CD45RO-negative and positively selected for CCR7. Profiled with immunoSEQ multiplex PCR; TCRdb holds only in-frame clones, not every one. In the table there are around 2,000,000 clones, approximately 94% of which are singletons. Specimen: naive CD8+ T cells sorted from blood. These receptors originate from a man aged 18 to 29 in good health.

V gene TRBV6-5 combines with J gene TRBJ2-5; D is undetermined. Trimming shortened V by 4 bases and J by 5 bases, and 17 bases separated the two germline ends. The CDR3 consists of 15 residues. Germline V gene sequence: CDR1 MNHEY, CDR2 SVGAGI. In DNA, the CDR3 is TGTGCCAGCAGTTTACCTGGAATCGGGTTGGAGACCCAGTACTTC. This translates into CASSLPGIGLETQYF.

This chain uses TRBV7-8 with TRBJ2-7; weak D call: TRBD1 (6 bases). With 6 bases removed from V and 5 bases from J, the gap between germline ends came to 17 bases. The CDR3 is 14 residues long. The germline CDR1 and CDR2 sequences are SGHVS and FQNEAQ. The DNA of the CDR3 is TGTGCCAGCAGGATGGACAGTCTGAGTCACGAGCAGTACTTC. This gives the protein CASRMDSLSHEQYF.

The chain uses TRBV5-6 and TRBJ1-5; D gene ambiguous. Germline values: CDR1 SGHDT, CDR2 YYEEEE. This CDR3 contains 13 residues. Trimming took 0 bases from V and 3 from J, leaving 4 bases between them. The DNA for the CDR3 is TGTGCCAGCAGCTTGGATCCCAATCAGCCCCAGCATTTT. Translating it yields CASSLDPNQPQHF. Drawing the rest from reference TRBV5-6 and TRBJ1-5, the complete variable domain is DAGVTQSPTHLIKTRGQQVTLRCSPKSGHDTVSWYQQALGQGPQFIFQYYEEEERQRGNFPDRFSGHQFPNYSSELNVNALLLGDSALYLCASSLDPNQPQHFGDGTRLSIL.

J is TRBJ2-7 and V is TRBV7-9; D is unresolved. Germline values: CDR1 SEHNR, CDR2 FQNEAQ (reference sequence). The germline V and J ends were trimmed by 5 bases and 2 bases, with 10 bases remaining between them. This CDR3 is 13 amino acids long. The DNA of the CDR3 is TGTGCCAGCAGCCCGACAACGACCTACGAGCAGTACTTC. This codes for CASSPTTTYEQYF.

The rearrangement links TRBV12-5 to TRBJ2-1; 8 bases fit TRBD1. This CDR3 has 14 amino acids. Germline V gene data show CDR1 as LGHNT and CDR2 as FRNRAP. Trimming at V came to 1 base and at J to 9 bases, leaving 5 bases not matched to a gene. The DNA for the CDR3 is TGTGCTAGTGGTTTGGGACAGGGGATTGGTGAGCAGTTCTTC. Its translation is CASGLGQGIGEQFF.

The V gene is TRBV30, the J gene TRBJ2-7, with D unclear. The V and J ends lost 2 bases and 5 bases respectively, with 7 bases between them. Germline loops: CDR1 GTSNPN, CDR2 SVGIG (reference sequence). The CDR3 contains 11 residues. The CDR3 coding sequence is TGTGCCTGGAGTTGGGTTAACGAGCAGTACTTC. Its translation: CAWSWVNEQYF.

The V call is TRBV6-4, the J call TRBJ2-7, with D possibly being TRBD2 (6 bases). V gave up 0 bases and J gave up 3 bases, with 18 bases separating them. This CDR3 is built from 17 residues. In germline, CDR1 is MRHNA, CDR2 SNTAGT. DNA for the CDR3: TGTGCCAGCAGTGACTCGCTGTTTGGGACTCCGTTCTACGAGCAGTACTTC. This gives the protein CASSDSLFGTPFYEQYF.

As regards this clone: At the DNA level, this CDR3 is encoded by other sequences in the same sample as well. CDR3 sequence reads: CASSQESGSYEQYF. CDR3 DNA: TGCGCCAGCAGCCAGGAAAGCGGTTCCTACGAGCAGTACTTC. The chain couples TRBV4-3 to TRBJ2-7; a possible D gene is TRBD2 (5 bases). The germline V gene has CDR1 LGHNA and CDR2 YSLEER. The CDR3 has 14 amino acids. V was pared by 3 bases and J by 1 base, with 10 bases between.

V is TRBV21-1 and J is TRBJ2-1; the table names TRBD2, a call not compared with the DNA. TRBV21-1 is termed a pseudogene. The CDR3 is made up of 13 amino acids. The CDR3 nucleotides read TGTGCCAGCAGGAGCGGCGCGTGTGTGGAGCAGTTCTTC. It encodes CASRSGACVEQFF.

This clone is a singleton in its sample. This chain links TRBV11-2 with TRBJ2-7; maybe TRBD2 (6 bases). CDR3 length: 15 residues. Germline V gene lookup returns CDR1 SGHAT and CDR2 FQNNGV. Deletions cut 4 bases from V and 0 bases from J, with 13 bases between. CDR3 in amino acids: CASSSGDWGSYEQYF. CDR3 coding DNA: TGTGCCAGCAGCTCCGGGGACTGGGGCTCCTACGAGCAGTACTTC.

The gene calls are TRBV12-5 and TRBJ2-5, with D perhaps being TRBD1 or TRBD2 (5 bases each). CDR3 size: 13 residues. Germline V gene data show CDR1 as LGHNT and CDR2 as FRNRAP. The V gene lost 5 bases and the J gene lost 3 bases, with 10 bases spanning the gap. The CDR3 DNA sequence: TGTGCTAGTGGTAGGGACGGTGAAGAGACCCAGTACTTC. It codes for CASGRDGEETQYF.

The rearrangement links TRBV10-3 to TRBJ2-1; the D gene is possibly TRBD2 (6 bases). Trimming took off 6 bases at V and 9 bases at J, with 21 bases between the two ends. The CDR3 has 15 residues. Germline CDR1 and CDR2: ENHRY and SYGVKD. The DNA for the CDR3 is TGTGCCATCAGCCTGGTCGAAAGGGAGGATTGTGAGCAGTTCTTC. Its translation is CAISLVEREDCEQFF.

The V gene is TRBV4-3, the J gene TRBJ1-1, with 9 bases lining up with TRBD1. V shed 0 bases, J shed 4 bases, and the junction held 6 bases outside the gene matches. Germline CDR1 is LGHNA and CDR2 is YSLEER. This CDR3 has 16 residues. In DNA, the CDR3 is TGCGCCAGCAGCCAAGATATTGAGACAGGGGGCACTGAAGCTTTCTTT. Its protein is CASSQDIETGGTEAFF.

The genes are TRBV14 and TRBJ1-1; 8 bases match TRBD1. Germline V lookup: CDR1 SGHDN, CDR2 FVKESK. The V gene end was trimmed by 4 bases and the J gene end by 4 bases; junction bases not matched to a gene: 5. CDR3 length equals 14 residues. DNA for the CDR3: TGTGCCAGCAGCCTCACAGGGGGGCGCACTGAAGCTTTCTTT. This encodes CASSLTGGRTEAFF.

This clone was counted only a few times. CDR3 protein: CASSLAEGPYGYTF. Here the CDR3 DNA reads TGTGCCAGCAGCTTAGCTGAGGGGCCCTATGGCTACACCTTC. The rearrangement uses TRBV7-9 and TRBJ1-2; D perhaps matches TRBD1 (5 bases). The germline V gene has CDR1 SEHNR and CDR2 FQNEAQ (reference sequence). Deletions cut 0 bases from V and 4 bases from J, with 9 bases between. CDR3 length equals 14 residues. The complete variable domain, with remaining parts taken from reference TRBV7-9 and TRBJ1-2, reads DTGVSQNPRHKITKRGQNVTFRCDPISEHNRLYWYRQTLGQGPEFLTYFQNEAQLEKSRLLSDRFSAERPKGSFSTLEIQRTEQGDSAMYLCASSLAEGPYGYTFGSGTRLTVV.

The rearrangement links TRBV7-6 to TRBJ2-1; D unclear. Germline V gene lookup returns CDR1 SGHVS and CDR2 FNYEAQ. The V end lost 5 bases, the J end lost 7 bases, and 15 bases lay between the germline ends. The CDR3 has 14 amino acids. Here the CDR3 reads CASSPRTVGNEQFF. DNA of the CDR3: TGTGCCAGCAGCCCACGGACGGTGGGGAATGAGCAGTTCTTC. Variable domain in full (rest from reference TRBV7-6 and TRBJ2-1): GAGVSQSPRYKVTKRGQDVALRCDPISGHVSLYWYRQALGQGPEFLTYFNYEAQQDKSGLPNDRFSAERPEGSISTLTIQRTEQRDSAMYRCASSPRTVGNEQFFGPGTRLTVL.

The rearrangement links TRBV7-8 to TRBJ1-5, with D unclear. The V and J ends lost 0 bases and 2 bases respectively, with 23 bases between them. Germline values: CDR1 SGHVS, CDR2 FQNEAQ. The CDR3 has 20 residues. This CDR3 reads CASSLAPSEERSLGNQPQHF. The CDR3 DNA sequence: TGTGCCAGCAGCTTAGCGCCCTCCGAGGAGCGCTCGTTAGGCAATCAGCCCCAGCATTTT.

In the case of this clone: This sample also contains other DNA sequences that code for the same CDR3. The CDR3 spells CASSQGTGANYGYTF. CDR3 DNA sequence: TGCGCCAGCAGCCAGGGGACAGGGGCTAACTATGGCTACACCTTC. The rearrangement joins TRBV4-3 to TRBJ1-2; 10 nucleotides agree with TRBD1. Germline CDR1 and CDR2: LGHNA and YSLEER. V trimming: 3 bases; J trimming: 0 bases; junction bases outside the gene matches: 1. This CDR3 is built from 15 residues.

This clone was recorded only once. The CDR3 nucleotides read TGTGCCAGCAGCCAAGAAGATGGTTTCGTCTCAAGCAATCAGCCCCAGCATTTT. The encoded protein is CASSQEDGFVSSNQPQHF. V usage is TRBV4-2 and J usage is TRBJ1-5; D remains unclear. CDR1 and CDR2 (germline): LGHNA, YNFKEQ. CDR3 length: 18 residues. V was clipped by 0 bases and J by 1 base, with 16 bases between them.

This chain links TRBV19 with TRBJ2-1, with D hard to call. This CDR3 has 14 residues. Trimming cost V 9 bases and J 5 bases, with 17 bases left between them. CDR1 is LNHDA and CDR2 is SQIVND in the germline V gene (reference sequence). CDR3 coding DNA: TGTGCCAGCGGCCTTTCCAATGTACACAATGAGCAGTTCTTC. Translating gives CASGLSNVHNEQFF.

The chain recombines TRBV28 with TRBJ2-1; possibly TRBD1 for D (5 bases). Germline lookup yields CDR1 MDHEN and CDR2 SYDVKM. The CDR3 has 15 residues. Trimming took 3 bases from V and 6 from J, leaving 15 bases between them. The CDR3 loop is CASSFETGVFNEQFF. CDR3 nucleotides: TGTGCCAGCAGTTTCGAAACAGGTGTTTTCAATGAGCAGTTCTTC.

The V gene is TRBV7-9, the J gene TRBJ1-1; possible D gene TRBD1, 5 bases. Trimming pared 5 bases from V and 1 base from J, leaving 17 bases between. CDR3 length: 16 residues. Germline V lookup: CDR1 SEHNR, CDR2 FQNEAQ (reference sequence). In nucleotides, the CDR3 is TGTGCCAGCAGCCCCTTGCCGGGGGAGAGGAACACTGAAGCTTTCTTT. Protein product: CASSPLPGERNTEAFF.

V usage is TRBV9 and J usage is TRBJ2-7; a weak D match, TRBD2 (6 bases). Germline CDR1 reads SGDLS; CDR2 reads YYNGEE. The CDR3 is 15 amino acids. Trimming took 0 bases from V and 3 from J, leaving 13 bases between them. The CDR3 protein is CASSVDSGLVYEQYF. In nucleotides, the CDR3 is TGTGCCAGCAGCGTAGATAGCGGCTTGGTCTACGAGCAGTACTTC.

The chain couples TRBV5-8 to TRBJ2-7, with D possibly matching TRBD1 (6 bases). Deletions cut 1 base from V and 6 bases from J, with 11 bases between. The CDR3 has 13 amino acids. Germline V CDR1 and CDR2: SGHTS, YDEGEE. CDR3: CASSLMGTSEQYF. In DNA form, the CDR3 reads TGTGCCAGCAGCTTGATGGGGACAAGCGAGCAGTACTTC.

This clone has more than one count but fewer than ten. This sequence joins TRBV15 and TRBJ1-2, with D perhaps matching TRBD1 (5 bases). Trimming removed 0 bases at V and 3 bases at J, with 11 bases between. CDR3 length equals 15 residues. In germline, CDR1 is LNHNV, CDR2 YYDKDF (reference sequence). CDR3 residues: CATSRDIGADYGYTF. The CDR3 DNA is TGTGCCACCAGCAGAGATATAGGGGCCGACTATGGCTACACCTTC. Combining the CDR3 with reference TRBV15 and TRBJ1-2 gives the whole variable domain DAMVIQNPRYQVTQFGKPVTLSCSQTLNHNVMYWYQQKSSQAPKLLFHYYDKDFNNEADTPDNFQSRRPNTSFCFLDIRSPGLGDTAMYLCATSRDIGADYGYTFGSGTRLTVV.

This clone was seen just once. The chain combines TRBV4-3 with TRBJ2-1, with 9 bases fitting TRBD2. The germline V gene encodes CDR1 LGHNA and CDR2 YSLEER. V was pared by 1 base and J by 7 bases, with 11 bases of the junction left unmatched. The CDR3 extends over 17 amino acids. The CDR3 protein is CASSQGVAGGPGNEQFF. CDR3 bases: TGCGCCAGCAGCCAAGGGGTCGCGGGAGGGCCTGGAAATGAGCAGTTCTTC.

The rearrangement links TRBV5-6 to TRBJ2-3, with D uncertain. Germline V gene sequence: CDR1 SGHDT, CDR2 YYEEEE. V was pared by 2 bases and J by 2 bases, with 18 bases between. This CDR3 spans 17 amino acids. The CDR3 nucleotides read TGTGCCAGCAGCTTACGACTTGGGGTTTATTTCACAGATACGCAGTATTTT. It yields the protein CASSLRLGVYFTDTQYF.

The CDR3 region is CASTPRGGVNTEAFF. As DNA, the CDR3 is TGTGCCAGCACCCCGAGGGGAGGAGTTAACACTGAAGCTTTCTTT. The chain recombines TRBV7-9 with TRBJ1-1, with D maybe TRBD1 (5 bases). CDR1 and CDR2 (germline): SEHNR, FQNEAQ (reference sequence). The CDR3 totals 15 residues. V lost 7 bases to trimming and J lost 2 bases, with 17 bases between them. The whole variable domain, remainder taken from reference TRBV7-9 and TRBJ1-1, is DTGVSQNPRHKITKRGQNVTFRCDPISEHNRLYWYRQTLGQGPEFLTYFQNEAQLEKSRLLSDRFSAERPKGSFSTLEIQRTEQGDSAMYLCASTPRGGVNTEAFFGQGTRLTVV.